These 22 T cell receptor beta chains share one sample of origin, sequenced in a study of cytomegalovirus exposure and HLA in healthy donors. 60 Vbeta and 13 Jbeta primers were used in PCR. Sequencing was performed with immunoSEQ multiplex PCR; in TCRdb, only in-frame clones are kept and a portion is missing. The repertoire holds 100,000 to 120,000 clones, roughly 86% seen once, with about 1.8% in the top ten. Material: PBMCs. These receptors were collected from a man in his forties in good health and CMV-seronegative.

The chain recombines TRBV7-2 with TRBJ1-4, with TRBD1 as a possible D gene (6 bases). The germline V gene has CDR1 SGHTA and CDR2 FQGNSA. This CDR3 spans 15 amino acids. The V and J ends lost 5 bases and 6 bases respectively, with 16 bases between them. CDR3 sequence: CASSQYREADEKLFF. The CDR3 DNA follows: TGTGCCAGCAGCCAATACAGGGAAGCTGATGAAAAACTGTTTTTT.

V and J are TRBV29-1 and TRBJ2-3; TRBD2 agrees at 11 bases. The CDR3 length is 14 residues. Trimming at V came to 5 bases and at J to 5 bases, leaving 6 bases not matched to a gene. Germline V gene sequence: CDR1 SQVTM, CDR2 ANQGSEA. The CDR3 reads CSVLLAGAVDTQYF. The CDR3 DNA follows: TGCAGCGTTCTACTAGCGGGGGCAGTAGATACGCAGTATTTT.

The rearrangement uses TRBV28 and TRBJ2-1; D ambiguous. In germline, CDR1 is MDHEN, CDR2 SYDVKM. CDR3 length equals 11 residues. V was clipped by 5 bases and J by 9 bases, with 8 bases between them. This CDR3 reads CASSPRVEQFF. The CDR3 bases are TGTGCCAGCAGTCCCCGAGTTGAGCAGTTCTTC.

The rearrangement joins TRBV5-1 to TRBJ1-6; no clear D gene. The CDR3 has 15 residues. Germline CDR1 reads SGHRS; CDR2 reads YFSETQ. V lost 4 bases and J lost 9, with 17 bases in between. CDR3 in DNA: TGCGCCAGCAGCAGCAATAATCGTGGGAGTTCACCCCTCCACTTT. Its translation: CASSSNNRGSSPLHF.

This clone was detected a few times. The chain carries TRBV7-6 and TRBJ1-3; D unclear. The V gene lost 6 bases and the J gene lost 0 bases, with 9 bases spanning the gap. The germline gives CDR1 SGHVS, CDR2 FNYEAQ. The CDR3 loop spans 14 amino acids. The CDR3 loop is CASSRSHSGNTIYF. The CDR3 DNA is TGTGCCAGCAGTCGTAGTCACTCTGGAAACACCATATATTTT.

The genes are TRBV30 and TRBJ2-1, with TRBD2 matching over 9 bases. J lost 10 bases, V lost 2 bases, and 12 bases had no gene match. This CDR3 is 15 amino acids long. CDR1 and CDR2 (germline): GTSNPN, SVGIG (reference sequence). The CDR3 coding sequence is TGTGCCTGGAGTATGGCGGGGGGGCTGGTTTTCGAGCAGTTCTTC. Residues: CAWSMAGGLVFEQFF.

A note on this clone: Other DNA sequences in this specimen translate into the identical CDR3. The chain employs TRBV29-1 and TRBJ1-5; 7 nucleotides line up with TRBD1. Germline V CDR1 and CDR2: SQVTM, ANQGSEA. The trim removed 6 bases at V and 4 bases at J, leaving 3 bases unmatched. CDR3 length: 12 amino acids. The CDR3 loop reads CSVGQPNQPQHF. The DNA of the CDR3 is TGCAGCGTGGGACAGCCAAATCAGCCCCAGCATTTT.

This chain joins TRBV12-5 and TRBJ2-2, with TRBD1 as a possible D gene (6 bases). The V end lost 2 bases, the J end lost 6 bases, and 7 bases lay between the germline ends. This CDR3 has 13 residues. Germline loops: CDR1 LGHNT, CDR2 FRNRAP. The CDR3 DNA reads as TGTGCTAGTGGTTTGAGGGGGTCCGGGGAGCTGTTTTTT. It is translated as CASGLRGSGELFF.

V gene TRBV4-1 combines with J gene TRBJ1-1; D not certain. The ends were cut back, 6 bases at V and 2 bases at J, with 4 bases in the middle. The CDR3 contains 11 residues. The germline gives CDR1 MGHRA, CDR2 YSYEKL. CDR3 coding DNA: TGCGCCAGCAGTTCAAACACTGAAGCTTTCTTT. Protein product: CASSSNTEAFF.

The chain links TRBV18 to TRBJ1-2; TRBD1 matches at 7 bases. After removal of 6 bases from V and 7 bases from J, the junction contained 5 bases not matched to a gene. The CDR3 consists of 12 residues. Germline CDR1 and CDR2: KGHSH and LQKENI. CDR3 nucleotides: TGTGCCAGCTCGCCCGGGACAGTTGGCTACACCTTC. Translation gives CASSPGTVGYTF.

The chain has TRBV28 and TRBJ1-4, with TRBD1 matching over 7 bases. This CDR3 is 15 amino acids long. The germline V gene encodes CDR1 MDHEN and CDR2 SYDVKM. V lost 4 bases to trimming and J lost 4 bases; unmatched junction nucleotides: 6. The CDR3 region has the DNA TGTGCCAGCAGTTCACCGGGACAGCTTAATGAAAAACTGTTTTTT. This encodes CASSSPGQLNEKLFF.

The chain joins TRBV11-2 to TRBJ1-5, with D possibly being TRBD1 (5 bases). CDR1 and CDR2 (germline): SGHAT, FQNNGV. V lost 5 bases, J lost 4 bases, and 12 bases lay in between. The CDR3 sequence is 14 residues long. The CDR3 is CASSPAGGNQPQHF. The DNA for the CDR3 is TGTGCCAGCAGCCCCGCTGGGGGGAATCAGCCCCAGCATTTT.

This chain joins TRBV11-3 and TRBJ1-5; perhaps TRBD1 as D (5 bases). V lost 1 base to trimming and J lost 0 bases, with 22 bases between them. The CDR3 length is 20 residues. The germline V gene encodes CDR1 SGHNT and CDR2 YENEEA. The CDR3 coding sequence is TGTGCCAGCAGCTTAGGAGATCAGCAGGGCACCCCGTATAGCAATCAGCCCCAGCATTTT. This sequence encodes CASSLGDQQGTPYSNQPQHF.

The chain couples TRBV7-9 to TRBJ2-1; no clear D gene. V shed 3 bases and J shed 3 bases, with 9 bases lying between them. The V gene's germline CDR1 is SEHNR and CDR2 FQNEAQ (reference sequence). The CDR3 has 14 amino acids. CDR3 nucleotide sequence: TGTGCCAGCAGCTTCTCACTATTCTACAATGAGCAGTTCTTC. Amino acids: CASSFSLFYNEQFF.

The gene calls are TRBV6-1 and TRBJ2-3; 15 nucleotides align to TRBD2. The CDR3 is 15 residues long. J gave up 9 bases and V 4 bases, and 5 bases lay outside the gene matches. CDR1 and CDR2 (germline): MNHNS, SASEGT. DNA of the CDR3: TGTGCCAGCAGTGGGACTAGCGGGGGGGCCGACACGCAGTATTTT. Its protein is CASSGTSGGADTQYF.

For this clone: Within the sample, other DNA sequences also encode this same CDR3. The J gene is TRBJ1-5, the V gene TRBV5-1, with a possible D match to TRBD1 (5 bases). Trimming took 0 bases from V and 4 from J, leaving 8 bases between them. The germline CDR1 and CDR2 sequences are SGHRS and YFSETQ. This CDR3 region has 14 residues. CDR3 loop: CASSLEGPNQPQHF. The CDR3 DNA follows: TGCGCCAGCAGCTTGGAGGGGCCGAATCAGCCCCAGCATTTT.

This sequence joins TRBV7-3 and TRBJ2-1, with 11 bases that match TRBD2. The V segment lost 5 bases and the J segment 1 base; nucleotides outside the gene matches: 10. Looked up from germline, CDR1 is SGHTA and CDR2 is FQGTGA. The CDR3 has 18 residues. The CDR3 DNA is TGTGCCAGCAGCCGTAGCGGGGGGGCCGTCGGGTCCTACAATGAGCAGTTCTTC. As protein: CASSRSGGAVGSYNEQFF. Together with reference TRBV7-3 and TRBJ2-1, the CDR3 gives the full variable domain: GAGVSQTPSNKVTEKGKYVELRCDPISGHTALYWYRQSLGQGPEFLIYFQGTGAADDSGLPNDRFFAVRPEGSVSTLKIQRTERGDSAVYLCASSRSGGAVGSYNEQFFGPGTRLTVL.

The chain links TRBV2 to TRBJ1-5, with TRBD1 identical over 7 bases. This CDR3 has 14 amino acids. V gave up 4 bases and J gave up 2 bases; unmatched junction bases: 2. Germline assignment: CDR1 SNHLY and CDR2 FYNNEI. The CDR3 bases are TGTGCCAGCAGTGGACAGGGAGGCAATCAGCCCCAGCATTTT. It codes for CASSGQGGNQPQHF.

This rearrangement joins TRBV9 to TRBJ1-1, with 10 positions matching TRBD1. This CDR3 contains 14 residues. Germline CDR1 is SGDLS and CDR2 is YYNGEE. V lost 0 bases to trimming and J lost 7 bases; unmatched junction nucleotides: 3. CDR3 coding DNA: TGTGCCAGCAGCGTAGTGTGGGACAGGGGTGAAGCTTTCTTT. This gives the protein CASSVVWDRGEAFF.

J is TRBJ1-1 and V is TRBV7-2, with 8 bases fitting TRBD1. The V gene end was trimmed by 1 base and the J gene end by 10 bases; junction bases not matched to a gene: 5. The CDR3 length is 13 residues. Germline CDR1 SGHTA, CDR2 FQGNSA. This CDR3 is CASSLGTGRGAFF. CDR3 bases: TGTGCCAGCAGCTTAGGGACAGGGCGGGGAGCTTTCTTT.

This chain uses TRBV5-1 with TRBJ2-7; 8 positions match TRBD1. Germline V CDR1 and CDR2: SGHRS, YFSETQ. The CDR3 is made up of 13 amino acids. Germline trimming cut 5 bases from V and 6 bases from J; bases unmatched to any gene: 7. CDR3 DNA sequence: TGCGCCAGCAGGGGGCAGGGGGCGGGCGAGCAGTACTTC. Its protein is CASRGQGAGEQYF. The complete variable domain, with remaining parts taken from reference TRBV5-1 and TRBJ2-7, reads KAGVTQTPRYLIKTRGQQVTLSCSPISGHRSVSWYQQTPGQGLQFLFEYFSETQRNKGNFPGRFSGRQFSNSRSEMNVSTLELGDSALYLCASRGQGAGEQYFGPGTRLTVT.

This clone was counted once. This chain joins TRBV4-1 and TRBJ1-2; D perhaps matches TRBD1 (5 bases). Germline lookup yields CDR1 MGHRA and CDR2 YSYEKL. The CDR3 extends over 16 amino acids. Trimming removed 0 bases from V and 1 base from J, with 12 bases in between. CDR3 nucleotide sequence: TGCGCCAGCAGCCAAGATACGGCAGGGCGTAACTATGGCTACACCTTC. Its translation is CASSQDTAGRNYGYTF.